This T cell receptor beta chain was observed in a study of T cell clones after liver transplantation. Study-wide background: Patients counted as tolerant after at least one year off all immunosuppression, enzymes not exceeding twice normal.

Sorting of unstimulated PBMCs yielded separate CD3+CD4+ and CD3+CD8+ fractions. V was clipped by 4 bases and J by 4 bases; unmatched bases: 2. The V gene's germline CDR1 is MGHRA and CDR2 YSYEKL. CDR3 length equals 15 residues. Sequencing used immunoSEQ multiplex PCR; TCRdb keeps in-frame clones, though not all of them. The sample yields 50,000 or so clones, approximately 71% seen once. The source material was CD4+ T cells from blood, sampled around 4.5 years after liver transplant. V usage is TRBV4-1 and J usage is TRBJ2-1; 12 positions agree with TRBD2. The sequence was collected from a human patient who received a liver transplant. These T cells may partly come from the graft donor. The chain's CDR3 is CASSRGLAGYNEQFF. CDR3 DNA sequence: TGCGCCAGCAGCCGCGGACTAGCGGGGTACAATGAGCAGTTCTTC.